The sequence of this T cell receptor beta chain was determined in a study of human T cells and chemical hapten exposure. TCRdb ran MiXCR on the RACE reads and lists one entry per CDR3 protein. Among 100,000 or so distinct CDR3 sequences listed, 30% to 35% were seen once. Time point here: patch test 3, about 24 weeks after DPC sensitization. Treatment described: therapeutic diphenylcyclopropenone sensitization with weekly scalp DPC. The CDR3 sequence is 15 residues long. V lost 0 bases to trimming and J lost 0 bases, with 11 bases between them. The germline gives CDR1 DFQATT, CDR2 SNEGSKA (reference sequence). This clonotype was detected a few times.

Material: whole blood, obtained in connection with sensitization to the hapten diphenylcyclopropenone (DPC). The V gene is TRBV20-1, the J gene TRBJ1-1, with D unclear. This clonotype originated in a man aged 40-49 years with alopecia areata. Some clones in this sample may be carry-over from other donors' samples. The CDR3 DNA reads TGCAGTGCTAGAGATCGGCAGATCATGAACACTGAAGCTTTCTTT. Its protein is CSARDRQIMNTEAFF.